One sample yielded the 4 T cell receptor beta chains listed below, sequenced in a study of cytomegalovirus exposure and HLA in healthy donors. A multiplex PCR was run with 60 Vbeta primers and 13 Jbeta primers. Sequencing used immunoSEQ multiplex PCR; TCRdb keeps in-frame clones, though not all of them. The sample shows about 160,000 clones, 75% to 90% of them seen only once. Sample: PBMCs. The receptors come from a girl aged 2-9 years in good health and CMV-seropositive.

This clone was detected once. CDR3 nucleotide sequence: TGTGCCAGCAGTTTATGGGGGCAGGGGGTTTTGAACACTGAAGCTTTCTTT. It translates to CASSLWGQGVLNTEAFF. The rearrangement links TRBV28 to TRBJ1-1; 7 positions agree with TRBD1. Per the germline V gene, CDR1 is MDHEN and CDR2 is SYDVKM. The CDR3 spans 17 residues. The ends lost 0 bases at V and 0 bases at J; junction bases unmatched: 7. Using reference TRBV28 and TRBJ1-1 for the parts outside the CDR3, the full variable domain is DVKVTQSSRYLVKRTGEKVFLECVQDMDHENMFWYRQDPGLGLRLIYFSYDVKMKEKGDIPEGYSVSREKKERFSLILESASTNQTSMYLCASSLWGQGVLNTEAFFGQGTRLTVV.

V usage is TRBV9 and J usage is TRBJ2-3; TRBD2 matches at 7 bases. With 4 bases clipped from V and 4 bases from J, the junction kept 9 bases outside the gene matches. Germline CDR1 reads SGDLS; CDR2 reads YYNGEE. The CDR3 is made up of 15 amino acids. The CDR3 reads CASSPGGGYPDTQYF. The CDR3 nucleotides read TGTGCCAGCAGCCCGGGGGGAGGGTACCCAGATACGCAGTATTTT.

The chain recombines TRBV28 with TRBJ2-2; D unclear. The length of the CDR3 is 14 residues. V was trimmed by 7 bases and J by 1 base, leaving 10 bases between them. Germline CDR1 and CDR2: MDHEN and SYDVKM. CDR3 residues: CASIPELNTGELFF. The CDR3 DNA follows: TGTGCCAGCATACCCGAACTGAACACCGGGGAGCTGTTTTTT.

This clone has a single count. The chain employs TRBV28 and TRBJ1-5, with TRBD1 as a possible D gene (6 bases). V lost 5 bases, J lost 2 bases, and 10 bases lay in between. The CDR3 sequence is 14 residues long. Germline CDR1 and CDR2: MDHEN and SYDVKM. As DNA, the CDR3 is TGTGCCAGCAGTCCAGGGGATGGCAATCAGCCCCAGCATTTT. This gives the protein CASSPGDGNQPQHF. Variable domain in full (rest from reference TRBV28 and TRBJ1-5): DVKVTQSSRYLVKRTGEKVFLECVQDMDHENMFWYRQDPGLGLRLIYFSYDVKMKEKGDIPEGYSVSREKKERFSLILESASTNQTSMYLCASSPGDGNQPQHFGDGTRLSIL.